Sequencing of this T cell receptor beta chain was carried out in a study of blood T cell repertoires in COVID-19. Donors of Cohort 3 who recovered were those that had two negative PCRs, clearance, or symptom resolution. Germline lookup yields CDR1 SGHTA and CDR2 FQGTGA. The CDR3 sequence is 16 residues long. With 5 bases clipped from V and 5 bases from J, the junction kept 14 bases outside the gene matches. The data were produced by immunoSEQ multiplex PCR, yet TCRdb's version contains in-frame clones alone and is incomplete. The sample contains about 250,000 clones, 80% to 90% of which appear only once.

The sequence was obtained from a man in his forties who had recovered from COVID-19. This chain connects TRBV7-3 to TRBJ2-5; 7 nucleotides agree with TRBD2. The sequencing input was PBMCs or T cells enriched from blood (not recorded which). The CDR3: CASSLGLVPTRETQYF. As DNA, the CDR3 is TGTGCCAGCAGCCTAGGACTAGTCCCCACTAGGGAGACCCAGTACTTC.